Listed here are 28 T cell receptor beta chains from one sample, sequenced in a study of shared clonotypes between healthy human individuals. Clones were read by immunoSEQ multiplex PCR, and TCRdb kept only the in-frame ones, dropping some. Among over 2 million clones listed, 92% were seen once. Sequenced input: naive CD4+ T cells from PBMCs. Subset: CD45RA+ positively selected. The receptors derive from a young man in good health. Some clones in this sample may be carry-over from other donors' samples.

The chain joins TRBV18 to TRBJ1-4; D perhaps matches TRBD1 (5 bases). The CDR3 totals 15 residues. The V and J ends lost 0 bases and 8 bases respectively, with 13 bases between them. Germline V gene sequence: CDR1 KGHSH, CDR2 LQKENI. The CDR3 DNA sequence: TGTGCCAGCTCACCACCGGGACTTATTGCCGAAAAACTGTTTTTT. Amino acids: CASSPPGLIAEKLFF. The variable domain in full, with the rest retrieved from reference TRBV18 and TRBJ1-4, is NAGVMQNPRHLVRRRGQEARLRCSPMKGHSHVYWYRQLPEEGLKFMVYLQKENIIDESGMPKERFSAEFPKEGPSILRIQQVVRGDSAAYFCASSPPGLIAEKLFFGSGTQLSVL.

The CDR3 region is CASTLEGAAYEQFF. Written as DNA, the CDR3 is TGTGCCAGCACCCTCGAAGGCGCGGCGTATGAGCAGTTCTTC. This chain connects TRBV2 to TRBJ2-1; D call uncertain. Germline V CDR1 and CDR2: SNHLY, FYNNEI. The CDR3 contains 14 residues. V was shortened by 7 bases and J by 8 bases, with 18 bases between the two germline ends.

CDR3 in DNA: TGTGCCAGGGTCGGGGGGCGCAATGGTGAGCAGTTCTTC. It codes for CARVGGRNGEQFF. V is TRBV19 and J is TRBJ2-1; maybe TRBD2 (7 bases). Trimming took off 9 bases at V and 9 bases at J, with 18 bases between the two ends. CDR1 and CDR2 (germline): LNHDA, SQIVND (reference sequence). CDR3 length equals 13 residues. The entire variable domain, with the rest obtained from reference TRBV19 and TRBJ2-1, is as follows: DGGITQSPKYLFRKEGQNVTLSCEQNLNHDAMYWYRQDPGQGLRLIYYSQIVNDFQKGDIAEGYSVSREKKESFPLTVTSAQKNPTAFYLCARVGGRNGEQFFGPGTRLTVL.

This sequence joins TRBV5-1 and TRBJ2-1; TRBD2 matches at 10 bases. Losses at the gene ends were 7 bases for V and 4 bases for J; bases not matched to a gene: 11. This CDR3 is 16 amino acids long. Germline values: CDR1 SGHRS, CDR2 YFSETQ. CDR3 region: CASSQAGTSVYNEQFF. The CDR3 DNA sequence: TGCGCCAGCTCCCAAGCCGGGACTAGCGTATACAATGAGCAGTTCTTC.

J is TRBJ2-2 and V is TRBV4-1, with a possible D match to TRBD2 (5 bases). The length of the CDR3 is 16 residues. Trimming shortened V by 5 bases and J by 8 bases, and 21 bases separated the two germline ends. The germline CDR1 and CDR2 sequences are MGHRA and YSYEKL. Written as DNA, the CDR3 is TGCGCCAGCAGCGGGGTAGCTCAATCGGGGTCGGGGGAGCTGTTTTTT. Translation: CASSGVAQSGSGELFF.

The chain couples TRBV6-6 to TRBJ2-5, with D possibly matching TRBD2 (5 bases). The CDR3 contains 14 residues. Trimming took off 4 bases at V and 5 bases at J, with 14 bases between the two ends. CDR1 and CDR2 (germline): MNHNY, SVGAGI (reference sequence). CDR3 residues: CASSSTSRGETQYF. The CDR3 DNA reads TGTGCCAGCAGTTCTACATCACGCGGGGAGACCCAGTACTTC.

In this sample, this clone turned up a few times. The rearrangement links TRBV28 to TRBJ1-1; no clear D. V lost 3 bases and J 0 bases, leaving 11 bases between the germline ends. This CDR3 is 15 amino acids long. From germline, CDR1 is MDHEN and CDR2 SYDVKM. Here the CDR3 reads CASSLSGSLNTEAFF. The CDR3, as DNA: TGTGCCAGCAGTTTGTCTGGCAGTCTGAACACTGAAGCTTTCTTT.

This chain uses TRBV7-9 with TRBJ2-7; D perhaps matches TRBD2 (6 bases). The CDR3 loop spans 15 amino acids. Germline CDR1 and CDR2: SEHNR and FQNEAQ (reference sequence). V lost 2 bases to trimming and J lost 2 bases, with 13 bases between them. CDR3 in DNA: TGTGCCAGCAGCTTACTACCCGGGAGTACCTACGAGCAGTACTTC. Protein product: CASSLLPGSTYEQYF.

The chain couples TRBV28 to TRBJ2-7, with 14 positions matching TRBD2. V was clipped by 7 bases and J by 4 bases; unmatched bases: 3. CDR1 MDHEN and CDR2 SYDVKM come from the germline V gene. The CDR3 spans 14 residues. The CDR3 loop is CASTGTSGRYEQYF. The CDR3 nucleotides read TGTGCCAGCACTGGGACTAGCGGGAGATACGAGCAGTACTTC.

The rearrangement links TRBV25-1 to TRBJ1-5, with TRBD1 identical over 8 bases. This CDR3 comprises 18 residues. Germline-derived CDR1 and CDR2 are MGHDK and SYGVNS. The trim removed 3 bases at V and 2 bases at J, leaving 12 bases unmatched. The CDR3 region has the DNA TGTGCCAGCAGTGACAGGACAGGGTGGACTTCGTGCAATCAGCCCCAGCATTTT. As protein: CASSDRTGWTSCNQPQHF.

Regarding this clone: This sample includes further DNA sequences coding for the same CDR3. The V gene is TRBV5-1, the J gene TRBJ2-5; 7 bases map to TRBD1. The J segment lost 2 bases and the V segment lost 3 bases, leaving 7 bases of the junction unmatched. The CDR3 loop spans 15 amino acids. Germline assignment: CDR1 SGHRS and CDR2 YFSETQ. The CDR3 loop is CASSYGTALQETQYF. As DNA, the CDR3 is TGCGCCAGCAGCTACGGGACAGCCTTACAAGAGACCCAGTACTTC.

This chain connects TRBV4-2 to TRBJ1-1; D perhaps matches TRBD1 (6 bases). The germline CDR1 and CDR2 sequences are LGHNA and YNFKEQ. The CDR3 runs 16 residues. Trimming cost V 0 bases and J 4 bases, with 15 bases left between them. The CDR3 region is CASSQDRAGAATEAFF. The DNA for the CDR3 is TGTGCCAGCAGCCAAGATAGGGCAGGGGCGGCCACTGAAGCTTTCTTT.

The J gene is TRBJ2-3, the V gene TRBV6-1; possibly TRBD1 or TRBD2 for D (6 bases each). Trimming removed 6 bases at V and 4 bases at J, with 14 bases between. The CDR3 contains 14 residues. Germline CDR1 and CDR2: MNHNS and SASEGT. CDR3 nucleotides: TGTGCCAGCAGAACAGGGACGGGAGCAGATACGCAGTATTTT. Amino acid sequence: CASRTGTGADTQYF.

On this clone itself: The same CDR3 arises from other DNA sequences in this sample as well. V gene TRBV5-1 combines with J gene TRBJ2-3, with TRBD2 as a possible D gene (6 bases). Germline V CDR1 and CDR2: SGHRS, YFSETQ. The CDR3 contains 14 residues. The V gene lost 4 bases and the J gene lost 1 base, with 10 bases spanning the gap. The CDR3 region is CASSPPGGTDTQYF. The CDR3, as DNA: TGCGCCAGCAGCCCGCCGGGAGGCACAGATACGCAGTATTTT.

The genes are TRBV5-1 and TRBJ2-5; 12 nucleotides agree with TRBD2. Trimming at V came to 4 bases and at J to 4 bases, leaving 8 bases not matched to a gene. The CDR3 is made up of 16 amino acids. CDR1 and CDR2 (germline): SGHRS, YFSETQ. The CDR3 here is CASSQTSGSIGETQYF. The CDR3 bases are TGCGCCAGCAGCCAGACTAGCGGGAGCATCGGAGAGACCCAGTACTTC.

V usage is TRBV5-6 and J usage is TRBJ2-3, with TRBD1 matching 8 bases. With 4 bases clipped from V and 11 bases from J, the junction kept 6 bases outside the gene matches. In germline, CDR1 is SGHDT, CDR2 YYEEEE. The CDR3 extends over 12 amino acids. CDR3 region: CASSHGTGLQYF. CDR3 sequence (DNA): TGTGCCAGCAGCCATGGGACAGGTCTGCAGTATTTT.

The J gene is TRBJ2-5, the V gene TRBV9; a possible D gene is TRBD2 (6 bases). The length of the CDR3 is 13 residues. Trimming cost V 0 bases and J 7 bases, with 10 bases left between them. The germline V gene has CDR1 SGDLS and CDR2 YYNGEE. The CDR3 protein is CASSVDKGGTQYF. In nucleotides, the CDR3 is TGTGCCAGCAGCGTAGATAAGGGAGGGACCCAGTACTTC.

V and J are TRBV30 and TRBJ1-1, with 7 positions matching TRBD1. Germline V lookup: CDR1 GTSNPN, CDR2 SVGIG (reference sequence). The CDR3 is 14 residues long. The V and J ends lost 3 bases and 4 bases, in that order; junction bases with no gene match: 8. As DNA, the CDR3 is TGTGCCTGGAGGACAGGGATTTCTGTCACTGAAGCTTTCTTT. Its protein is CAWRTGISVTEAFF.

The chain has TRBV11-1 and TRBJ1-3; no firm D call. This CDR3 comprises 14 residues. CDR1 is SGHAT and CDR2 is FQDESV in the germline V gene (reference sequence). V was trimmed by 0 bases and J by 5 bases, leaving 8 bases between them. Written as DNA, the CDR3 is TGTGCCAGCAGCTTAGCGCCTGGGAGAAACACCATATATTTT. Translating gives CASSLAPGRNTIYF.

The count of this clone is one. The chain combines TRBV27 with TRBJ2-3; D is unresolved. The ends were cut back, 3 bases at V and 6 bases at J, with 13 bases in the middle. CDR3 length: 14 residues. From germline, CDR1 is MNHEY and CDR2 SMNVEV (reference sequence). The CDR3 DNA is TGTGCCAGCAGTTTCTACGGGTCCCCGGATACGCAGTATTTT. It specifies CASSFYGSPDTQYF.

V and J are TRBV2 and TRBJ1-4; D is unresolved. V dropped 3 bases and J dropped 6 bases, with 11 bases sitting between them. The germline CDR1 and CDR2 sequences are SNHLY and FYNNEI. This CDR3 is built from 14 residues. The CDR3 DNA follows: TGTGCCAGCAGTGAGGCCCCGTCTGATGAAAAACTGTTTTTT. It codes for CASSEAPSDEKLFF.

CDR3 bases: TGCGCCAGCCACGGCGGGAGCTCCTACAATGAGCAGTTCTTC. Translated, it gives CASHGGSSYNEQFF. This chain joins TRBV10-1 and TRBJ2-1, with 7 positions matching TRBD2. The CDR3 totals 14 residues. V trimming: 8 bases; J trimming: 0 bases; junction bases outside the gene matches: 4. The germline CDR1 and CDR2 sequences are WNHNN and SYGVQD (reference sequence).

CDR3 nucleotides: TGTGCCAGCATGGCTAGCGGGAGCTCCTACGAGCAGTACTTC. Its translation: CASMASGSSYEQYF. The chain couples TRBV2 to TRBJ2-7; TRBD2 matches 10 bases. Trimming took 7 bases from V and 0 from J; bases not matched to a gene: 3. Germline V gene sequence: CDR1 SNHLY, CDR2 FYNNEI. This CDR3 spans 14 amino acids.

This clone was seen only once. The CDR3, as DNA: TGTGCCAGCGTCAGAGGGAGGGGGCTCTGCTATGGCTACACCTTC. Its translation is CASVRGRGLCYGYTF. The gene calls are TRBV21-1 and TRBJ1-2. TRBV21-1 is noted as a pseudogene. The CDR3 sequence is 15 residues long.

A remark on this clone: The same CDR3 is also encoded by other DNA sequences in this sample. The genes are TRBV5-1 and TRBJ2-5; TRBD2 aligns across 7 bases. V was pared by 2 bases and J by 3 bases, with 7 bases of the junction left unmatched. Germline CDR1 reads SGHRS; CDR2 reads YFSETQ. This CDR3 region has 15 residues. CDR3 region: CASSLGASGKETQYF. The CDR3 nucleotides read TGCGCCAGCAGCTTAGGGGCAAGCGGGAAAGAGACCCAGTACTTC. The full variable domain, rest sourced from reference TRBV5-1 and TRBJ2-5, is KAGVTQTPRYLIKTRGQQVTLSCSPISGHRSVSWYQQTPGQGLQFLFEYFSETQRNKGNFPGRFSGRQFSNSRSEMNVSTLELGDSALYLCASSLGASGKETQYFGPGTRLLVL.

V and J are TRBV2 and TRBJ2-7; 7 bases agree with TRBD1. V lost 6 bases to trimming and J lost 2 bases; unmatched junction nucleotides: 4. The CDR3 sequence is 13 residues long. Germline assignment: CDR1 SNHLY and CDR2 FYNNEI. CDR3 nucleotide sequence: TGTGCCAGCAGGGGACAGCCTACCTACGAGCAGTACTTC. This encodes CASRGQPTYEQYF.

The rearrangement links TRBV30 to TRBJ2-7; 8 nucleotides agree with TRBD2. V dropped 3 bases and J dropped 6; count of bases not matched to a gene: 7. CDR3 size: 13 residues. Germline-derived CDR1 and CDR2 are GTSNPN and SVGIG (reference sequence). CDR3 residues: CAWRSSGSFEQYF. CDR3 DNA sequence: TGTGCCTGGAGGTCCAGCGGGAGCTTCGAGCAGTACTTC.

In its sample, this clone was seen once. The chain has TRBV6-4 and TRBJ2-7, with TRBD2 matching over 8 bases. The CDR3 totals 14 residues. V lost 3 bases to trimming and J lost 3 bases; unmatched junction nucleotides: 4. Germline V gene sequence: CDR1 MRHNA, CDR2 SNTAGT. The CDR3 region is CASSEGTRGYEQYF. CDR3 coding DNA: TGTGCCAGCAGTGAAGGGACTAGGGGCTACGAGCAGTACTTC.